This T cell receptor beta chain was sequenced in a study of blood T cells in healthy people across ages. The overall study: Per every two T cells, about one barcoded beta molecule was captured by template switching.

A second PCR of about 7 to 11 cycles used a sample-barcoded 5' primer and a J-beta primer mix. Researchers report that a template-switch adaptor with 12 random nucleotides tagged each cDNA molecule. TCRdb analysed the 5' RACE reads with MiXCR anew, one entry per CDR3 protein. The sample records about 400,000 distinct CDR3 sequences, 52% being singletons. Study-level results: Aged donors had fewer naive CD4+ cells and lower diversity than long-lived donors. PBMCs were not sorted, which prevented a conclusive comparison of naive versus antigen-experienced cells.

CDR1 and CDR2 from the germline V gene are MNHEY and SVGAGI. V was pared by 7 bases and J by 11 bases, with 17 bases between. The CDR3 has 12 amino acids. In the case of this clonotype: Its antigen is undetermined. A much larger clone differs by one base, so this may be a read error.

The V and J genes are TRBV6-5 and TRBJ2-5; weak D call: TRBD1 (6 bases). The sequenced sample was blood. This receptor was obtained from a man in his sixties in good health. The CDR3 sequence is CASKGQNYGQYF. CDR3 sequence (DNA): TGTGCCAGCAAAGGACAGAACTACGGGCAGTACTTC.